The present T cell receptor (beta chain) was sequenced within a study of vaccination and CD4 T cells after COVID-19. Oncomine TCR Beta short-read sequencing was applied to DNA from cultured CD4+ T cells. One entry per CDR3 protein, called by TCRdb with MiXCR from the PCR reads. The table has 9,500 to 15,000 distinct CDR3 sequences, more than 45% seen once; the top ten hold 20% to 25%. Treatment given: roughly 10-day PBMC culture with coronavirus spike peptide pools or control peptides (ViraFEST assay). Their antigens remain unidentified. The sequencing sample was made of CD4+ T cells from blood, cultured in vitro. These receptors originate from a human donor who had recovered from COVID-19.

The V call is TRBV29-1, the J call TRBJ2-2, with a weak D call TRBD1 (6 bases). CDR3 length: 16 residues. The germline CDR1 and CDR2 sequences are SQVTM and ANQGSEA. V lost 0 bases and J lost 6, with 17 bases in between. The CDR3, as DNA: TGCAGCGTTGAAGATGGGGGCGGCCCTCGCCCCGGGGAGCTGTTTTTT. Amino acids: CSVEDGGGPRPGELFF.